The TCR beta chain under discussion was sequenced for a study of T-cell reconstitution after alpha-beta-depleted transplantation in children. Unique molecular identifiers were used to barcode this TCRbeta library. MiXCR, applied by TCRdb to the PCR reads, yields one record per CDR3 protein. This sample has around 500,000 distinct CDR3 sequences, with around 12% found just once. In germline, CDR1 is MNHEY, CDR2 SMNVEV (reference sequence). V lost 2 bases and J lost 2, with 6 bases in between. CDR3 length equals 13 residues. The TCR sequence derives from a human donor who donated a stem cell graft to a child with combined immunodeficiency. The genes are TRBV27 and TRBJ1-1; D not certain. The sample in question was PBMCs from the stem cell graft donor, obtained from the stem cell graft. The CDR3 bases are TGTGCCAGCAGTTTAACCAGCAACACTGAAGCTTTCTTT. It yields the protein CASSLTSNTEAFF.